Detailed here is one TCR beta chain. What it binds is unknown. The J segment lost 5 bases and the V segment lost 6 bases, leaving 6 bases of the junction unmatched. Germline CDR1 is SNHLY and CDR2 is FYNNEI. The CDR3 is 13 amino acids. The sample belongs to a study of cytomegalovirus exposure and HLA in healthy donors. 13 Jbeta primers and 60 Vbeta primers were used for the PCR. The method was immunoSEQ multiplex PCR; TCRdb's version includes in-frame clones alone and lacks a portion of them. The data hold 100,000 to 150,000 clones, with roughly 66% observed a single time. Among the donors, all were healthy bone marrow donors. The study sampled nominally healthy donors, though unrecorded immune exposures were likely. General study points: In a later analysis, an Asian-associated ancestry cluster reportedly showed fewer N-insertions than the approximately 700-donor mean.

The receptor comes from a man in his 60s in good health and CMV-seropositive. Material for sequencing was PBMCs. The chain employs TRBV2 and TRBJ2-5, with 7 bases aligning to TRBD1. DNA for the CDR3: TGTGCCAGCAGGGCCACAGGGGTCGAGACCCAGTACTTC. Its protein product is CASRATGVETQYF.